A single sample gave rise to the 27 T cell receptor beta chains below, sequenced in a study of cytomegalovirus exposure and HLA in healthy donors (dated by TCRdb to between 2016 and 2019). The method was the immunoSEQ multiplex PCR assay. For the multiplex PCR, a mixture combining 60 forward primers for TCR Vbeta segments and 13 reverse primers for TCR Jbeta segments was used. TCRdb took over this immuneACCESS table, retaining in-frame rearrangements with V and J assigned. Such tables are incomplete; in checked studies, under half of the missing clones stem from an unresolved V gene, and the remainder is unexplained. The sample data list around 140,000 clones, and around 82% of these were observed just once. The ten largest clones add up to roughly 6% of the sample. Material for sequencing was PBMCs. The receptors stem from a middle-aged woman in good health and CMV-seropositive.

This chain connects TRBV7-9 to TRBJ1-2, with TRBD1 identical over 9 bases. Losses at the gene ends were 5 bases for V and 8 bases for J; bases not matched to a gene: 9. Per the germline V gene, CDR1 is SEHNR and CDR2 is FQNEAQ (reference sequence). This CDR3 has 14 amino acids. The CDR3 nucleotides read TGTGCCAGCAGCGCCCCCGGGACAGGGTACGGCTACACCTTC. Amino acid sequence: CASSAPGTGYGYTF.

V gene TRBV11-2 combines with J gene TRBJ1-1; 7 nucleotides line up with TRBD1. The CDR3 has 17 amino acids. Trimming removed 1 base from V and 4 bases from J; junction bases left unmatched: 12. The germline gives CDR1 SGHAT, CDR2 FQNNGV. The CDR3 bases are TGTGCCAGCAGCTTAGCTCAGGGGGGTCCTTGGGGCACTGAAGCTTTCTTT. It encodes CASSLAQGGPWGTEAFF.

The chain joins TRBV6-1 to TRBJ2-5; D remains unclear. V shed 1 base and J shed 5 bases, with 8 bases lying between them. The germline V gene has CDR1 MNHNS and CDR2 SASEGT. The CDR3 is made up of 13 amino acids. The CDR3 loop is CASSEGVWETQYF. For the CDR3, the DNA is TGTGCCAGCAGTGAAGGAGTGTGGGAGACCCAGTACTTC.

The rearrangement joins TRBV14 to TRBJ2-5; 12 bases fit TRBD2. The germline gives CDR1 SGHDN, CDR2 FVKESK. V was pared by 2 bases and J by 4 bases, with 8 bases of the junction left unmatched. This CDR3 spans 17 amino acids. Here the CDR3 reads CASSQPLTSGSGETQYF. CDR3 coding DNA: TGTGCCAGCAGCCAACCTCTGACTAGCGGGAGTGGAGAGACCCAGTACTTC.

The CDR3 here is CASSLSGSFYNEQFF. Written as DNA, the CDR3 is TGTGCCAGCAGCTTAAGCGGGAGTTTCTACAATGAGCAGTTCTTC. V usage is TRBV11-2 and J usage is TRBJ2-1; TRBD2 agrees at 8 bases. J lost 3 bases, V lost 2 bases, and 3 bases had no gene match. Per germline, CDR1 SGHAT and CDR2 FQNNGV. The CDR3 spans 15 residues.

This sequence joins TRBV19 and TRBJ1-2; unclear D gene. Looked up from germline, CDR1 is LNHDA and CDR2 is SQIVND (reference sequence). This CDR3 has 13 residues. Trimming took 0 bases from V and 5 from J, leaving 7 bases between them. In nucleotides, the CDR3 is TGTGCCAGTAGTATAGATCTGGAGTATGGCTACACCTTC. It specifies CASSIDLEYGYTF.

This chain connects TRBV7-2 to TRBJ2-1; D is possibly TRBD1 (8 bases). Germline V CDR1 and CDR2: SGHTA, FQGNSA. This CDR3 has 15 residues. V was shortened by 5 bases and J by 2 bases, with 13 bases between the two germline ends. The chain's CDR3 is CASSPTGGAYNEQFF. CDR3 nucleotides: TGTGCCAGCAGCCCTACAGGGGGGGCCTACAATGAGCAGTTCTTC.

This clone has only a few counts. The J gene is TRBJ2-1, the V gene TRBV19; D possibly corresponds to TRBD1 (6 bases). This CDR3 has 15 residues. The V end was cut by 6 bases, the J end by 8 bases, with 20 bases between. The germline CDR1 and CDR2 sequences are LNHDA and SQIVND (reference sequence). CDR3 protein: CASSRQEYSRDEQFF. CDR3 sequence (DNA): TGTGCCAGTAGCCGACAGGAGTACTCCCGGGATGAGCAGTTCTTC.

This chain joins TRBV5-1 and TRBJ2-3; possibly TRBD2 for D (7 bases). The CDR3 spans 14 residues. Germline lookup yields CDR1 SGHRS and CDR2 YFSETQ. V gave up 9 bases and J gave up 0 bases, with 14 bases separating them. Here the CDR3 DNA reads TGCGCCACTTCGGGGGGCCAAAGCACAGATACGCAGTATTTT. This translates into CATSGGQSTDTQYF.

The chain is built from TRBV5-6 and TRBJ2-5, with a possible D match to TRBD2 (6 bases). The germline CDR1 and CDR2 sequences are SGHDT and YYEEEE. V lost 5 bases and J 3 bases, leaving 14 bases between the germline ends. The CDR3 sequence is 14 residues long. In nucleotides, the CDR3 is TGTGCCAGCAGGGTGGCCTGGGGGGAAGAGACCCAGTACTTC. This translates into CASRVAWGEETQYF. Complete variable domain (other parts from reference TRBV5-6 and TRBJ2-5): DAGVTQSPTHLIKTRGQQVTLRCSPKSGHDTVSWYQQALGQGPQFIFQYYEEEERQRGNFPDRFSGHQFPNYSSELNVNALLLGDSALYLCASRVAWGEETQYFGPGTRLLVL.

The chain combines TRBV20-1 with TRBJ2-7; D possibly corresponds to TRBD1 (6 bases). Germline CDR1 is DFQATT and CDR2 is SNEGSKA (reference sequence). The CDR3 loop spans 11 amino acids. V was shortened by 7 bases and J by 4 bases, with 11 bases between the two germline ends. The CDR3 loop is CSGQAIYEQYF. CDR3 nucleotides: TGCAGTGGACAGGCGATATACGAGCAGTACTTC.

This clone was seen only once. The chain has TRBV6-1 and TRBJ1-4; D gene uncertain. V was clipped by 4 bases and J by 12 bases, with 21 bases between them. Per the germline V gene, CDR1 is MNHNS and CDR2 is SASEGT. This CDR3 comprises 15 residues. The DNA for the CDR3 is TGTGCCAGCAGTGCCAGGACCCTCGGAGGTGGGGAACTGTTTTTT. Protein sequence: CASSARTLGGGELFF.

The V gene is TRBV6-1, the J gene TRBJ1-2, with D unclear. Germline CDR1 reads MNHNS; CDR2 reads SASEGT. The CDR3 is made up of 15 amino acids. V gave up 0 bases and J gave up 5 bases, with 13 bases separating them. The CDR3 is CASSEAHGKGYGYTF. The CDR3 DNA is TGTGCCAGCAGTGAAGCGCACGGGAAAGGTTATGGCTACACCTTC.

This clone was seen once. This chain links TRBV19 with TRBJ1-3, with no clear D. The ends were cut back, 4 bases at V and 0 bases at J, with 10 bases in the middle. The CDR3 loop spans 15 amino acids. CDR1 and CDR2 from the germline V gene are LNHDA and SQIVND (reference sequence). The CDR3 loop is CASSTPVLSGNTIYF. CDR3 sequence (DNA): TGTGCCAGTAGTACCCCCGTTCTCTCTGGAAACACCATATATTTT.

CDR3 in DNA: TGTGCCAGCAGCTACGGACTAATCTCGAACGAGCAGTACTTC. Protein: CASSYGLISNEQYF. The rearrangement joins TRBV7-2 to TRBJ2-7; the D gene is possibly TRBD2 (6 bases). The CDR3 runs to 14 residues. CDR1 is SGHTA and CDR2 is FQGNSA in the germline V gene. V lost 4 bases and J 5 bases, leaving 15 bases between the germline ends. The full variable domain, rest sourced from reference TRBV7-2 and TRBJ2-7, is GAGVSQSPSNKVTEKGKDVELRCDPISGHTALYWYRQSLGQGLEFLIYFQGNSAPDKSGLPSDRFSAERTGGSVSTLTIQRTQQEDSAVYLCASSYGLISNEQYFGPGTRLTVT.

This chain connects TRBV5-4 to TRBJ2-7, with TRBD1 as a possible D gene (6 bases). Trimming removed 3 bases at V and 3 bases at J, with 13 bases between. CDR1 and CDR2 (germline): SGHNT, YYREEE (reference sequence). The CDR3 covers 14 residues. CDR3 loop: CASSSADRNYEQYF. The DNA for the CDR3 is TGTGCCAGCAGCTCGGCCGACAGGAACTACGAGCAGTACTTC.

The J gene is TRBJ2-7, the V gene TRBV6-5; 7 positions match TRBD1. CDR1 MNHEY and CDR2 SVGAGI come from the germline V gene. V lost 2 bases and J lost 7; bases outside the gene matches: 5. There are 13 residues in the CDR3. The CDR3 region is CASSYLGTEEQYF. As DNA, the CDR3 is TGTGCCAGCAGTTACCTGGGGACAGAGGAGCAGTACTTC.

V is TRBV14 and J is TRBJ2-7; 7 bases are a match to TRBD2. J lost 6 bases, V lost 3 bases, and 14 bases had no gene match. CDR1 and CDR2 (germline): SGHDN, FVKESK. This CDR3 comprises 16 residues. CDR3 bases: TGTGCCAGCAGCCATCAAATGGGGACTACCCTAAGCGAGCAGTACTTC. This encodes CASSHQMGTTLSEQYF.

This sequence joins TRBV10-2 and TRBJ2-7; 8 bases are shared with TRBD2. This CDR3 region has 13 residues. After removal of 8 bases from V and 4 bases from J, the junction contained 7 bases not matched to a gene. CDR1 and CDR2 (germline): WSHSY, SAAADI. CDR3 sequence reads: CASAEGTSYEQYF. In DNA form, the CDR3 reads TGCGCCAGCGCCGAGGGGACTAGTTACGAGCAGTACTTC.

This clone has just one count. This chain links TRBV9 with TRBJ2-2, with D possibly being TRBD1 (5 bases). V lost 0 bases and J lost 4, with 13 bases in between. CDR3 size: 16 residues. Germline V gives CDR1 SGDLS, CDR2 YYNGEE. CDR3 loop: CASSVVGRVGTGELFF. The CDR3 DNA is TGTGCCAGCAGCGTAGTCGGCAGGGTGGGCACCGGGGAGCTGTTTTTT.

This clone was counted once. The rearrangement joins TRBV23-1 to TRBJ2-7; 11 bases agree with TRBD1. TRBV23-1 is classed as an ORF, of uncertain function. V was clipped by 2 bases and J by 5 bases; unmatched bases: 8. This CDR3 spans 16 amino acids. The CDR3 loop reads CASSQGGTGGIDEQYF. CDR3 coding DNA: TGCGCCAGCAGTCAAGGTGGGACAGGGGGAATTGACGAGCAGTACTTC.

The chain employs TRBV4-1 and TRBJ2-1, with 7 positions matching TRBD2. The germline CDR1 and CDR2 sequences are MGHRA and YSYEKL. V dropped 3 bases and J dropped 4; count of bases not matched to a gene: 15. CDR3 size: 18 residues. CDR3: CASSHLLGVAGQYNEQFF. In DNA form, the CDR3 reads TGCGCCAGCAGCCATCTCCTGGGGGTAGCGGGCCAATACAATGAGCAGTTCTTC.

This sequence joins TRBV2 and TRBJ2-7; 8 bases match TRBD1. CDR3 length: 16 amino acids. With V trimmed by 4 bases and J by 3 bases, 11 bases remained unmatched. The germline gives CDR1 SNHLY, CDR2 FYNNEI. This chain's CDR3 is CASSATSTGAYYEQYF. In nucleotides, the CDR3 is TGTGCCAGCAGTGCCACCTCGACAGGGGCGTACTACGAGCAGTACTTC.

The chain joins TRBV2 to TRBJ1-2; TRBD1 might be the D (5 bases). The germline gives CDR1 SNHLY, CDR2 FYNNEI. Between the trimmed V and J ends, which lost 8 bases and 2 bases, there was a span of 12 bases. The CDR3 covers 13 residues. CDR3 DNA: TGTGCCAGCTCTCTGGGGGGAAACTATGGCTACACCTTC. Translation gives CASSLGGNYGYTF.

The chain uses TRBV5-6 and TRBJ2-7, with 7 bases matching TRBD1. The V and J ends lost 0 bases and 6 bases, in that order; junction bases with no gene match: 6. The CDR3 runs 14 residues. Germline CDR1 SGHDT, CDR2 YYEEEE. The CDR3 here is CASSLGQGVTEQYF. Here the CDR3 DNA reads TGTGCCAGCAGCTTGGGACAGGGTGTAACCGAGCAGTACTTC. Full variable domain (outside the CDR3, taken from reference TRBV5-6 and TRBJ2-7): DAGVTQSPTHLIKTRGQQVTLRCSPKSGHDTVSWYQQALGQGPQFIFQYYEEEERQRGNFPDRFSGHQFPNYSSELNVNALLLGDSALYLCASSLGQGVTEQYFGPGTRLTVT.

This chain connects TRBV19 to TRBJ2-7; 9 nucleotides align to TRBD1. The CDR3 covers 15 residues. The V gene's germline CDR1 is LNHDA and CDR2 SQIVND (reference sequence). J lost 2 bases, V lost 6 bases, and 8 bases had no gene match. Here the CDR3 reads CASSPQGTGPYEQYF. For the CDR3, the DNA is TGTGCCAGTAGCCCCCAGGGGACAGGGCCCTACGAGCAGTACTTC.

The chain links TRBV11-2 to TRBJ2-5, with D perhaps matching TRBD2 (6 bases). The V end lost 5 bases, the J end lost 1 base, and 8 bases lay between the germline ends. The CDR3 runs 13 residues. Germline V gene data show CDR1 as SGHAT and CDR2 as FQNNGV. CDR3 coding DNA: TGTGCCAGCAGCCGGACTACCCAAGAGACCCAGTACTTC. This gives the protein CASSRTTQETQYF.